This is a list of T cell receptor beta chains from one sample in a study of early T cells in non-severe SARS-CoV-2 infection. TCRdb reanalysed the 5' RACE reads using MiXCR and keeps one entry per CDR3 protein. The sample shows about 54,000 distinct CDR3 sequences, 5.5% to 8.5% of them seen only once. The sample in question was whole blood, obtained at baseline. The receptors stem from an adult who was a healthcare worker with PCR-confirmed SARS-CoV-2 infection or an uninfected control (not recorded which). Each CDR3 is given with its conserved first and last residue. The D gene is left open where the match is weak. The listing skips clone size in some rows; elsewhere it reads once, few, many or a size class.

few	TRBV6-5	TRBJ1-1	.	TGTGCCAGCAGCGCATTGCCCCCGAACACTGAAGCTTTCTTT	CASSALPPNTEAFF
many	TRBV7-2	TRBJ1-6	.	TGTGCCAGCAGCCCTGGGTCCTATAATTCACCCCTCCACTTT	CASSPGSYNSPLHF
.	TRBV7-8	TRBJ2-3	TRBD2	TGTGCCAGCAGCTACCCCTCTTTAGCGGGTTCGCAGTATTTT	CASSYPSLAGSQYF
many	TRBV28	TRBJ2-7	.	TGTGCCAGCAGTATAATTACCGGGGCCACCTACGAGCAGTACTTC	CASSIITGATYEQYF
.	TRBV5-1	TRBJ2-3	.	TGCGCCAGCAGCGGGGGTCGCACAGATACGCAGTATTTT	CASSGGRTDTQYF
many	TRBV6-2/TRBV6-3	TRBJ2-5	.	TGTGCCAGCACGGGACGGCAAGAGACCCAGTACTTC	CASTGRQETQYF
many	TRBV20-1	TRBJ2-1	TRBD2	TGCAGTGCTAGAGAGGGCCTAGCGGGGACAAACGATGAGCAGTTCTTC	CSAREGLAGTNDEQFF
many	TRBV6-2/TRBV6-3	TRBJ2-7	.	TGTGCCAGCAGATCGGTGGGCTACGAGCAGTACTTC	CASRSVGYEQYF
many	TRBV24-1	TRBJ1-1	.	TGTGCCACCAGGGGAATCGGTAACACTGAAGCTTTCTTT	CATRGIGNTEAFF
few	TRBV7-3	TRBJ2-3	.	TGTGCCAGCAGCCGCGGAGATACGCAGTATTTT	CASSRGDTQYF
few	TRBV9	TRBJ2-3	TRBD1	TGTGCCAGCAGCATCTGGACAGGGGGCACAGATACGCAGTATTTT	CASSIWTGGTDTQYF
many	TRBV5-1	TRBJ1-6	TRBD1	TGCGCCAGCCAGGCCGGGACAGCTAATTCACCCCTCCACTTT	CASQAGTANSPLHF
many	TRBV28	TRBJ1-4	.	TGTGCCAGCAGCTCGACAGGCGCCTACCTTAATGAAAAACTGTTTTTT	CASSSTGAYLNEKLFF
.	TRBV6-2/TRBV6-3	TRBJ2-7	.	TGTGCCAGCAGCAGTCGCCCTACAGGGTCAATGTCCTACGAGCAGTACTTC	CASSSRPTGSMSYEQYF
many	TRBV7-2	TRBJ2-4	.	TGTGCCAGCAGCTGGGGGCGCACGGACATTCAGTACTTC	CASSWGRTDIQYF
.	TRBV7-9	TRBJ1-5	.	TGTGCCAGCAGCTTAGGAGGGGGGGCGCCCCAGCATTTT	CASSLGGGAPQHF
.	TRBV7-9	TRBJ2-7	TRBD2	TGTGCCAGCAGCTTAGTGCTACTCACTAGCGTCTCCTACGAGCAGTACTTC	CASSLVLLTSVSYEQYF
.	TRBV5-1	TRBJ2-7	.	TGCGCCAGCAGCTCTGAGACACACACCTACGAGCAGTACTTC	CASSSETHTYEQYF
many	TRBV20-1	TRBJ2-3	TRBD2	TGCAGTGCTAAAGCGGGGGGGACAGATACGCAGTATTTT	CSAKAGGTDTQYF
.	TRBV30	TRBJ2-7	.	TGTGCCTGGAGTACCCGGGACGAGGGGCAGTACTTC	CAWSTRDEGQYF
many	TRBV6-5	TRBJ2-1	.	TGTGCCAGCAGTCTAACCGGTTTTTCCTACAATGAGCAGTTCTTC	CASSLTGFSYNEQFF
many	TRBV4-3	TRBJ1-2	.	TGCGCCAGCAGCCAAGTATTTACGGGGAACTATGGCTACACCTTC	CASSQVFTGNYGYTF
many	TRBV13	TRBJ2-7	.	TGTGCCAGCAGCTACAGGGAGTCCGAGCAGTACTTC	CASSYRESEQYF
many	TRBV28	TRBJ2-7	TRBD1	TGTGCCAGCAGTGGACAGGGTAGGTTCTACGAGCAGTACTTC	CASSGQGRFYEQYF
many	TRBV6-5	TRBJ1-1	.	TGTGCCAGCTTACGGGCCCAGAACACTGAAGCTTTCTTT	CASLRAQNTEAFF
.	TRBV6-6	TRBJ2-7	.	TGTGCCAGCAGTCGCCAGGGTCTGAAGGAAGAGCAGTACTTC	CASSRQGLKEEQYF